Included here is one T cell receptor beta chain sequence, with context. The V gene's germline CDR1 is LGHNA and CDR2 YSLEER. Trimming cost V 2 bases and J 4 bases; bases outside gene matches: 14. The CDR3 is made up of 19 amino acids. Authors' methods: Amplifying reference gene primers gave estimates of nucleated cell counts. This table comes from immunoSEQ multiplex PCR, and its TCRdb copy is limited to in-frame clones, with some not included. That table is the source of V, J and clone size, and D and trimming were worked out from the DNA. The top ten clones hold roughly 2.5% of a sample with roughly 300,000 clones, around 85% of them seen once. These data originate in a study of blood T cell repertoires in COVID-19. Study-level background: Spain, Italy and the United States supplied samples that represented acute and convalescent COVID-19.

The age range of participants was about 18 to 100 years, with residence in about two dozen US areas. Symptom resolution, clearance, or two negative PCRs marked donors in Cohort 3 as recovered. The chain couples TRBV4-3 to TRBJ2-1; 10 nucleotides line up with TRBD2. The TCR comes from a woman aged 50 to 65 who had recovered from COVID-19. The sequenced sample was PBMCs or T cells enriched from blood (not recorded which). In nucleotides, the CDR3 is TGCGCCAGCAGCCAATGGAGTACTAGCGGGACCGCCACATACAATGAGCAGTTCTTC. It specifies CASSQWSTSGTATYNEQFF.